This TCR beta chain was profiled in a study of identical twins. The V segment lost 0 bases and the J segment 0 bases; nucleotides outside the gene matches: 3. Germline V gene lookup returns CDR1 KGHDR and CDR2 SFDVKD. The CDR3 is 17 residues long. Ten or more counts support this clonotype. TCRdb re-called the 5' RACE reads with MiXCR, one entry per CDR3 protein. The sample includes around 570,000 distinct CDR3 sequences, just under 10% of them seen just once. These data were also reused for a study on yellow fever vaccine responses in identical twins.

This receptor was obtained from a woman under 30 in good health. What was sequenced was PBMCs. V and J are TRBV24-1 and TRBJ2-2; 7 nucleotides agree with TRBD1. The CDR3 coding sequence is TGTGCCACCAGTGATTTGCGGGACAGCGCGAACACCGGGGAGCTGTTTTTT. Translation gives CATSDLRDSANTGELFF.